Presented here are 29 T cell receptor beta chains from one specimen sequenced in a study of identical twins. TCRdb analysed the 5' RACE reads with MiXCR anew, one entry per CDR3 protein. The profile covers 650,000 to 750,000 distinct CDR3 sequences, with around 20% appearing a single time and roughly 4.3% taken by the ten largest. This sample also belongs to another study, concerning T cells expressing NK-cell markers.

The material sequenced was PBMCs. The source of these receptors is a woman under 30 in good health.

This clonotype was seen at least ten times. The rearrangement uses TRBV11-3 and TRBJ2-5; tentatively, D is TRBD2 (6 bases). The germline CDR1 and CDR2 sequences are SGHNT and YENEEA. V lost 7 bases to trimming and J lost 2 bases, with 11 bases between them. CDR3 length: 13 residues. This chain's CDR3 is CASKGRGQETQYF. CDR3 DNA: TGTGCCAGCAAAGGGCGGGGACAAGAGACCCAGTACTTC.

CDR3 in DNA: TGTGCCAGCAGTCTAATTTATAGCGCCCTTGGGGACGAGCAGTACTTC. Encoded protein: CASSLIYSALGDEQYF. V gene TRBV7-9 combines with J gene TRBJ2-7, with D maybe TRBD2 (5 bases). V was pared by 6 bases and J by 5 bases, with 23 bases between. From germline, CDR1 is SEHNR and CDR2 FQNEAQ (reference sequence). The CDR3 is 16 amino acids.

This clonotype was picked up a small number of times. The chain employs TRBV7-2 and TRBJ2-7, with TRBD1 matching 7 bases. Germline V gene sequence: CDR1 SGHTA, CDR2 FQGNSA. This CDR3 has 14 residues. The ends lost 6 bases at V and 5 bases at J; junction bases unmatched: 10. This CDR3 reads CASSFGQVVHEQYF. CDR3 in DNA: TGTGCCAGCAGTTTCGGACAGGTGGTCCACGAGCAGTACTTC.

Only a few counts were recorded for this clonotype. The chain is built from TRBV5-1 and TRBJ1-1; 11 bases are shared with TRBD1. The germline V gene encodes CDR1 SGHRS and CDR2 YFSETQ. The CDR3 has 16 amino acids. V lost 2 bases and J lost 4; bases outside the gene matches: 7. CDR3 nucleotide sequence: TGCGCCAGCAGCTTCTTGGGACAGGGGGGCGGCACTGAAGCTTTCTTT. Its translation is CASSFLGQGGGTEAFF.

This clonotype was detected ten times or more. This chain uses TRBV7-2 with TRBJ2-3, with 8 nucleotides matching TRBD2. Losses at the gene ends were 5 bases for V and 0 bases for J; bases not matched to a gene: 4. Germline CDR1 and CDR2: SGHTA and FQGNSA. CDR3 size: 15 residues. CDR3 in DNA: TGTGCCAGCAGCGAACCTAGCGGGAGCACAGATACGCAGTATTTT. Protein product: CASSEPSGSTDTQYF. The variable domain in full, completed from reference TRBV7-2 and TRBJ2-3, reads GAGVSQSPSNKVTEKGKDVELRCDPISGHTALYWYRQSLGQGLEFLIYFQGNSAPDKSGLPSDRFSAERTGGSVSTLTIQRTQQEDSAVYLCASSEPSGSTDTQYFGPGTRLTVL.

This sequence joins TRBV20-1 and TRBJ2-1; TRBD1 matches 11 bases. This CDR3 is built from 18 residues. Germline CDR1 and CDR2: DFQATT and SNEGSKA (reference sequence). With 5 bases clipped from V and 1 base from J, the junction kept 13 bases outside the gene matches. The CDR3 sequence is CSAPPPQDRGLSYNEQFF. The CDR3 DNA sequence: TGCAGTGCTCCCCCGCCCCAGGACAGGGGGCTATCCTACAATGAGCAGTTCTTC.

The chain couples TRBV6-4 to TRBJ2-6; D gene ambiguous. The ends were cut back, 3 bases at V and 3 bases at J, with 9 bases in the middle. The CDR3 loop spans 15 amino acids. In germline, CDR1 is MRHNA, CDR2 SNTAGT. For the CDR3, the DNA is TGTGCCAGCAGTGAGGAGAGTGGTGGGGCCAACGTCCTGACTTTC. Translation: CASSEESGGANVLTF.

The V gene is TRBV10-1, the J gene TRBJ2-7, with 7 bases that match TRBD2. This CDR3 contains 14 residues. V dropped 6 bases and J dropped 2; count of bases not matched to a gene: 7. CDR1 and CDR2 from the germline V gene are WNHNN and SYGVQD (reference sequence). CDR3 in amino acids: CASSPGRNAYEQYF. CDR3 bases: TGCGCCAGCAGCCCCGGGAGGAATGCCTACGAGCAGTACTTC.

The CDR3 protein is CASRKVGVRDNEQFF. CDR3 sequence (DNA): TGCGCCAGCAGGAAGGTCGGGGTAAGGGACAATGAGCAGTTCTTC. The rearrangement uses TRBV5-1 and TRBJ2-1; weak D call: TRBD2 (5 bases). V was clipped by 5 bases and J by 5 bases, with 17 bases between them. This CDR3 has 15 amino acids. Germline lookup yields CDR1 SGHRS and CDR2 YFSETQ. Variable domain in full (rest from reference TRBV5-1 and TRBJ2-1): KAGVTQTPRYLIKTRGQQVTLSCSPISGHRSVSWYQQTPGQGLQFLFEYFSETQRNKGNFPGRFSGRQFSNSRSEMNVSTLELGDSALYLCASRKVGVRDNEQFFGPGTRLTVL.

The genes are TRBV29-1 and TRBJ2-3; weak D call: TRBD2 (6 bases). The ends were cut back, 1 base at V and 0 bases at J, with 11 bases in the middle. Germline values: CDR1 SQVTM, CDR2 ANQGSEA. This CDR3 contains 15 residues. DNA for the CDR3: TGCAGCGTTGAAGGGGCGGGACCGAGCACAGATACGCAGTATTTT. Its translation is CSVEGAGPSTDTQYF.

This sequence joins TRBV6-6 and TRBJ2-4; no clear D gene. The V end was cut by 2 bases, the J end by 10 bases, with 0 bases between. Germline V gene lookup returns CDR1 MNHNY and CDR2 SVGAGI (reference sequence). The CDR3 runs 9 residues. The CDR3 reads CASSYIQYF. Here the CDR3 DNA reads TGTGCCAGCAGTTACATTCAGTACTTC.

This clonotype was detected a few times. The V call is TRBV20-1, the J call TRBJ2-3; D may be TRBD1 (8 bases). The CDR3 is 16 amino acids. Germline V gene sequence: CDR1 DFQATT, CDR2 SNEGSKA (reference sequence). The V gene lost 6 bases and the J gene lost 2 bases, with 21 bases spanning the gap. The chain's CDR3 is CSASYRTGRVTDTQYF. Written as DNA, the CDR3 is TGCAGTGCATCATACCGGACAGGGAGGGTCACAGATACGCAGTATTTT.

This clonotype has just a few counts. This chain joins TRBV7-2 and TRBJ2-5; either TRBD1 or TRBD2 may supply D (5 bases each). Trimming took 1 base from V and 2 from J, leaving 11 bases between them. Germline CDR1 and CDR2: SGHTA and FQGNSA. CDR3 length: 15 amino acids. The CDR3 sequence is CASSLEPGRQETQYF. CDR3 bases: TGTGCCAGCAGCTTAGAACCGGGACGTCAAGAGACCCAGTACTTC.

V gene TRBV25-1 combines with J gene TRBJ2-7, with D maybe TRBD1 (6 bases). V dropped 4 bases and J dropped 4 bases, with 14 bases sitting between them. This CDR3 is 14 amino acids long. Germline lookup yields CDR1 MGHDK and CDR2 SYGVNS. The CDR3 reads CASSGGPKEYEQYF. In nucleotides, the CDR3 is TGTGCCAGCAGTGGGGGGCCCAAGGAGTACGAGCAGTACTTC.

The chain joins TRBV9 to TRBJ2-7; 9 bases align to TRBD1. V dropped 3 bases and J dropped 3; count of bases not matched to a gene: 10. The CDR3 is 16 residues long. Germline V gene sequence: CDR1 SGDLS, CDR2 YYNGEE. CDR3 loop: CASSGDRVRGSYEQYF. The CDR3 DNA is TGTGCCAGCAGCGGGGACAGGGTAAGGGGTAGCTACGAGCAGTACTTC.

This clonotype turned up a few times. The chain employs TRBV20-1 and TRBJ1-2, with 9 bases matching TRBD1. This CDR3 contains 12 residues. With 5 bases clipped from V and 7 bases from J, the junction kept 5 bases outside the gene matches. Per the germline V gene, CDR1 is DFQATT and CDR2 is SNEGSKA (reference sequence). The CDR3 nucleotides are TGCAGTGCTCACAGGGGGCAGGGTGGCTACACCTTC. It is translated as CSAHRGQGGYTF.

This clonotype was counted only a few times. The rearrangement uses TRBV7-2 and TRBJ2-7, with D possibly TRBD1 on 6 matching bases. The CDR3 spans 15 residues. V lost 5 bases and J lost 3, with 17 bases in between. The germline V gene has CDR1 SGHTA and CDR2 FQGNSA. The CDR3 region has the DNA TGTGCCAGCAGCCCCCGGGACAATCCCCTCTACGAGCAGTACTTC. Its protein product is CASSPRDNPLYEQYF.

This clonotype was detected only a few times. CDR3 amino acids: CASSLIPGTNTGELFF. The CDR3 DNA reads TGCGCCAGCAGCTTAATCCCGGGGACGAACACCGGGGAGCTGTTTTTT. The V and J genes are TRBV5-1 and TRBJ2-2; D perhaps matches TRBD2 (5 bases). CDR1 is SGHRS and CDR2 is YFSETQ in the germline V gene. This CDR3 has 16 residues. Between the trimmed V and J ends, which lost 2 bases and 0 bases, there was a span of 11 bases.

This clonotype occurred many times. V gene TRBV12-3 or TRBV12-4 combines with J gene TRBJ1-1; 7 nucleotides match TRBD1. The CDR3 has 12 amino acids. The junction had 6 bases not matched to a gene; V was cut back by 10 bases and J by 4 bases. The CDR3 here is CATREGATEAFF. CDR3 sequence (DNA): TGTGCCACCAGGGAGGGGGCCACTGAAGCTTTCTTT.

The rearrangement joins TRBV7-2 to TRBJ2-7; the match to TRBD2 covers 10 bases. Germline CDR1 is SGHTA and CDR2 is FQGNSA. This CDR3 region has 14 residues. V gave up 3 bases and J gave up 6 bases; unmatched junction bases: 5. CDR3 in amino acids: CASSFGLAGVEQYF. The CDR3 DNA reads TGTGCCAGCAGCTTCGGGCTAGCGGGAGTCGAGCAGTACTTC.

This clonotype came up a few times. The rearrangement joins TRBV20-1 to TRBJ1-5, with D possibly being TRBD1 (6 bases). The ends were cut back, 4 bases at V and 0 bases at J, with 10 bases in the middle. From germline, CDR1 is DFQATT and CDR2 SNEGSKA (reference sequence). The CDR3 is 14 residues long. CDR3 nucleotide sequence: TGCAGTGCTAAACAGGGTAATAGCAATCAGCCCCAGCATTTT. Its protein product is CSAKQGNSNQPQHF.

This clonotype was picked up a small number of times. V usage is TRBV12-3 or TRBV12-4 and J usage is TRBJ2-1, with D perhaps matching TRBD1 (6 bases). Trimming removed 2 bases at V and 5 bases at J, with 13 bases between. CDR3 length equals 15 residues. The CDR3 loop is CASSLRGGANNEQFF. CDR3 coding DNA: TGTGCCAGCAGTTTACGAGGGGGAGCTAACAATGAGCAGTTCTTC.

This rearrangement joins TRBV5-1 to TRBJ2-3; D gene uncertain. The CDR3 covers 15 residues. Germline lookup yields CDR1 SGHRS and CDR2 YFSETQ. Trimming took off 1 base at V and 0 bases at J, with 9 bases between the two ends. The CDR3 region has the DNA TGCGCCAGCAGCTTGCAGAGAACTAGCACAGATACGCAGTATTTT. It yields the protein CASSLQRTSTDTQYF.

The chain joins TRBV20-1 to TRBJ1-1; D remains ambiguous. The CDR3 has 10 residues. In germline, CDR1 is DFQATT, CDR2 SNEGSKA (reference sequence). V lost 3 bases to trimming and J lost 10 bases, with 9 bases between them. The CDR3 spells CSARSAAAFF. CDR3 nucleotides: TGCAGTGCTAGGTCAGCGGCAGCTTTCTTT.

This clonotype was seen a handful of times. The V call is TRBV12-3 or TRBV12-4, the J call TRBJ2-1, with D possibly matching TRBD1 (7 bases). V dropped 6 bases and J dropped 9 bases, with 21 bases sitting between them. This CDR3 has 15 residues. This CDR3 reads CASRPTGFRGGEQFF. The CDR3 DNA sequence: TGTGCCAGCAGACCGACAGGGTTTCGGGGAGGTGAGCAGTTCTTC.

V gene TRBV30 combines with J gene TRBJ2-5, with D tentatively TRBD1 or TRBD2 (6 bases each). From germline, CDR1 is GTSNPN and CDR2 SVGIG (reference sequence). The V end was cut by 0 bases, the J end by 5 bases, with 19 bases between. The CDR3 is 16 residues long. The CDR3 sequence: CAWSVGGLAGLETQYF. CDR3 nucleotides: TGTGCCTGGAGTGTAGGGGGGCTAGCTGGATTGGAGACCCAGTACTTC.

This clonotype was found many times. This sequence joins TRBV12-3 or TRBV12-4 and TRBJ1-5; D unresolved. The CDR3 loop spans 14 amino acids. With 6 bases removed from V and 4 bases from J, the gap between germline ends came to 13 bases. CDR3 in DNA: TGTGCCAGCAGCCCGACTGTTGGGAATCAGCCCCAGCATTTT. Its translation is CASSPTVGNQPQHF.

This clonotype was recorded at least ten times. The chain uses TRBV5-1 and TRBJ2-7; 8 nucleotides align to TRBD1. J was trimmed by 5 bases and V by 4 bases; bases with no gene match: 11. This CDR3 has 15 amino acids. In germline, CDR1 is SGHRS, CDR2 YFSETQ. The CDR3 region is CASSRQTGDVNEQYF. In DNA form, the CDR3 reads TGCGCCAGCAGCCGCCAGACAGGGGACGTAAACGAGCAGTACTTC.

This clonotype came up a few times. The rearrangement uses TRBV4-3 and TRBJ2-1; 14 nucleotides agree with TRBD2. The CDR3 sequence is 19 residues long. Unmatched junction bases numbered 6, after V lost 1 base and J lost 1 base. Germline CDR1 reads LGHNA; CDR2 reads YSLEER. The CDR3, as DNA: TGCGCCAGCAGCCAAGGACTAGCGGGAGGGGATTGGTCCTACAATGAGCAGTTCTTC. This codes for CASSQGLAGGDWSYNEQFF.